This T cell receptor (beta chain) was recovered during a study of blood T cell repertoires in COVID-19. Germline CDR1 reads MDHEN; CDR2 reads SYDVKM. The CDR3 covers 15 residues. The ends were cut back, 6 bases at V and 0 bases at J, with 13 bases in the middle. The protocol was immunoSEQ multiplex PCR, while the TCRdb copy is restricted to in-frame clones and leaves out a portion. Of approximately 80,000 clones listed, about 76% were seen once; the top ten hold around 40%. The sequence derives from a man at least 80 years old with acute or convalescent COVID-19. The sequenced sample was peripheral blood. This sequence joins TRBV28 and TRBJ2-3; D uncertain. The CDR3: CASSSSGASTDTQYF. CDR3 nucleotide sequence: TGTGCCAGCAGCTCCTCCGGTGCTAGCACAGATACGCAGTATTTT.